In this sample, the clone carrying this T cell receptor beta chain turned up many times. The antigen is undetermined. The data are from a study of T cells in Graves' hyperthyroidism and ophthalmopathy. Overall study: At the time of initial diagnosis and before any treatment, peripheral blood was collected. Findings and limits, study-wide: Blood held most thyroid clonotypes expanded above 0.001 frequency.

The investigators amplified TCR beta CDR3 regions from RNA transcripts. The primer set for the first-round RT-PCR of the TCR CDR3 was HTBI. Each CDR3 protein gets one entry after TCRdb re-called the multiplex PCR reads with MiXCR. The table includes about half a million distinct CDR3 sequences, around 20% detected once. Graves' hyperthyroidism was deemed stable absent ophthalmopathy progression within 18 months. Sequencing used blood. The source is a man between 18 and 29 years old with Graves' hyperthyroidism.

This chain's CDR3 is CATSGVYEQYF. CDR3 in DNA: TGTGCCACATCTGGGGTCTACGAGCAGTACTTC. This chain connects TRBV15 to TRBJ2-7; D is undetermined. The V gene's germline CDR1 is LNHNV and CDR2 YYDKDF (reference sequence). This CDR3 is built from 11 residues. V was trimmed by 9 bases and J by 3 bases, leaving 9 bases between them.